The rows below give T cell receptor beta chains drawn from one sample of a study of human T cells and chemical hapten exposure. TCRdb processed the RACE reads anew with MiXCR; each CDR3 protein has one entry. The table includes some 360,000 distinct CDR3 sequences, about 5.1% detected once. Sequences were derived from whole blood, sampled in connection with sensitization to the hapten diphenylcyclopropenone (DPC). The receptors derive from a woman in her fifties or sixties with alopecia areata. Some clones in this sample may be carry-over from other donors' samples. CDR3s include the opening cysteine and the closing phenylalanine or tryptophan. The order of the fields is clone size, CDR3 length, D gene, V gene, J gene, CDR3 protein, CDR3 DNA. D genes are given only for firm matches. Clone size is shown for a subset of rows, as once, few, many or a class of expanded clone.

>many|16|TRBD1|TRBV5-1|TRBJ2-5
CASSADPPQGVETQYF
TGCGCCAGCAGCGCGGATCCCCCACAGGGGGTGGAGACCCAGTACTTC
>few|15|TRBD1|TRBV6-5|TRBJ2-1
CASRGGTELNNEQFF
TGTGCCAGCAGGGGTGGGACAGAATTGAACAATGAGCAGTTCTTC
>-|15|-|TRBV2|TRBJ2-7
CASSEWALRSYEQYF
TGTGCCAGCAGTGAATGGGCTCTGCGCTCCTACGAGCAGTACTTC
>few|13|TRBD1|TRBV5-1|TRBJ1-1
CASSPQGMTEAFF
TGCGCCAGCAGCCCACAGGGGATGACTGAAGCTTTCTTT
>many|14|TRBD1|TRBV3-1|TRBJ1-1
CASSQATGVTEAFF
TGTGCCAGCAGCCAAGCAACAGGGGTAACTGAAGCTTTCTTT
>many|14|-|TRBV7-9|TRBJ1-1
CASSLAGGWTEAFF
TGTGCCAGCAGCTTAGCGGGGGGCTGGACTGAAGCTTTCTTT
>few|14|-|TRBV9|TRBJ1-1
CASSVGGERTEAFF
TGTGCCAGCAGCGTAGGCGGGGAGAGGACTGAAGCTTTCTTT
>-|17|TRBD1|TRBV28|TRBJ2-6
CASSSGQGKAGANVLTF
TGTGCCAGCAGCTCGGGACAGGGGAAGGCTGGGGCCAACGTCCTGACTTTC
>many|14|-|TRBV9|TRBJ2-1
CASSADPPSIEQFF
TGTGCCAGCAGCGCAGACCCCCCTAGCATTGAGCAGTTCTTC
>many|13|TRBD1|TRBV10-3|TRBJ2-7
CAIRGTGGPEQYF
TGTGCCATCAGAGGGACAGGAGGACCCGAGCAGTACTTC
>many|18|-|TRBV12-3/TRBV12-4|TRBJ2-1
CASSFHIGGVGSYNEQFF
TGTGCCAGCAGTTTCCATATCGGAGGGGTGGGATCCTACAATGAGCAGTTCTTC
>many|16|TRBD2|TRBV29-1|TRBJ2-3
CSVEDPSGRAGDTQYF
TGCAGCGTTGAAGACCCTAGCGGGAGGGCCGGGGATACGCAGTATTTT
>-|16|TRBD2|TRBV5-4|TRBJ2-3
CASSLATSGGQDTQYF
TGTGCCAGCAGCTTGGCCACTAGCGGGGGTCAAGATACGCAGTATTTT
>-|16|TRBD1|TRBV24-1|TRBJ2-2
CATSDYGQGRFGELFF
TGTGCCACCAGTGATTATGGACAGGGACGTTTCGGGGAGCTGTTTTTT
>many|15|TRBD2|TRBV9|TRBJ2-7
CASSVVPSGTYEQYF
TGTGCCAGCAGCGTAGTTCCTAGCGGAACCTACGAGCAGTACTTC
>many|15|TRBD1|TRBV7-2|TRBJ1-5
CASSLMTGNNQPQHF
TGTGCCAGCAGCCTTATGACAGGGAACAATCAGCCCCAGCATTTT
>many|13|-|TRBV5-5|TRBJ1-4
CASSLVFGEKLFF
TGTGCCAGCAGCTTGGTCTTCGGGGAAAAACTGTTTTTT
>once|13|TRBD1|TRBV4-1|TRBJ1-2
CASSHTGDHGYTF
TGCGCCAGCAGCCACACAGGGGACCATGGCTACACCTTC
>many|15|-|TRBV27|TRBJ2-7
CASSLQGGAVYEQYF
TGTGCCAGCAGTTTACAGGGGGGGGCCGTCTACGAGCAGTACTTC
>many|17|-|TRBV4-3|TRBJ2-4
CASSQDDSGEAKNIQYF
TGCGCCAGCAGCCAAGATGACTCGGGGGAGGCCAAAAACATTCAGTACTTC
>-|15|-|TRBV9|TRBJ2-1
CASSDDPSSYNEQFF
TGTGCCAGCAGCGACGACCCCAGCTCCTACAATGAGCAGTTCTTC
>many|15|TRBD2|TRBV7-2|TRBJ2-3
CASSLQAGGPNTQYF
TGTGCCAGCAGCTTACAAGCGGGAGGGCCGAATACGCAGTATTTT
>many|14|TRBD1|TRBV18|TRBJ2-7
CASSPDRAPTRQYF
TGTGCCAGCTCACCCGACAGGGCTCCTACGAGGCAGTACTTC
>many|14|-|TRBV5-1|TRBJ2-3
CASSFGPGENTQYF
TGCGCCAGCAGCTTTGGGCCCGGAGAGAATACGCAGTATTTT
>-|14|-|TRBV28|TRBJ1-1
CASSRDGLNTEAFF
TGTGCCAGCAGTAGGGACGGGTTGAACACTGAAGCTTTCTTT
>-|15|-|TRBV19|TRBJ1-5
CASSTDGYSNQPQHF
TGTGCCAGTAGTACGGACGGTTATAGCAATCAGCCCCAGCATTTT
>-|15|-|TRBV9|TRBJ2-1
CASSVWGEAGNEQFF
TGTGCCAGCAGCGTATGGGGGGAGGCGGGCAATGAGCAGTTCTTC
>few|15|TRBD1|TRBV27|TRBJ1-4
CASSPYQGGSEKLFF
TGTGCCAGCAGTCCTTACCAGGGGGGTAGCGAAAAACTGTTTTTT
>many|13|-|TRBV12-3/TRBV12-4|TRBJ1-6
CASSTGNNSPLHF
TGTGCCAGTTCGACGGGAAATAATTCACCCCTCCACTTT
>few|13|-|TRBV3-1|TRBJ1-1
CATNDDDGTEAFF
TGTGCCACCAACGACGACGATGGCACTGAAGCTTTCTTT
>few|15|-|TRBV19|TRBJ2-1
CASSIDPSSYNEQFF
TGTGCCAGTAGTATCGACCCGAGCTCCTACAATGAGCAGTTCTTC
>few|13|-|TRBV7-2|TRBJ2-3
CASSQGMPDTQYF
TGTGCCAGCAGCCAGGGTATGCCAGATACGCAGTATTTT
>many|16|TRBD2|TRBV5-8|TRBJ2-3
CASSLRARGSYDTQYF
TGTGCCAGCAGCTTGAGAGCGCGCGGGAGTTATGATACGCAGTATTTT
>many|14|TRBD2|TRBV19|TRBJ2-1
CASTSGGAYNEQFF
TGTGCCAGCACAAGCGGGGGAGCCTACAATGAGCAGTTCTTC
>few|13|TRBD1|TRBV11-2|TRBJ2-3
CASSFGTGGTQYF
TGTGCCAGCAGCTTCGGGACAGGGGGTACGCAGTATTTT
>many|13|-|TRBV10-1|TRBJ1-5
CASSGRPNGAQHF
TGCGCCAGCAGTGGACGACCAAATGGGGCCCAGCATTTT
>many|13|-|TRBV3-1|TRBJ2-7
CASSPRASYEQYF
TGTGCCAGCAGCCCAAGGGCCTCCTACGAGCAGTACTTC
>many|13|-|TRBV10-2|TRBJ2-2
CASSESGTGELFF
TGCGCCAGCAGTGAGAGTGGGACCGGGGAGCTGTTTTTT
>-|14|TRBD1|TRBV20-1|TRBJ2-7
CSAIGQGGSYEQYF
TGCAGTGCTATTGGACAGGGGGGTTCCTACGAGCAGTACTTC
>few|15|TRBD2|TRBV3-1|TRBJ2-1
CASSSVAGRLDEQFF
TGTGCCAGCAGTTCAGTAGCGGGACGCCTCGATGAGCAGTTCTTC
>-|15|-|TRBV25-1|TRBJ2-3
CASSEWRGALDTQYF
TGTGCCAGCAGTGAATGGAGGGGGGCATTGGATACGCAGTATTTT
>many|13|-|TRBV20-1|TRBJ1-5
CSASGRALQPQHF
TGCAGTGCTAGCGGAAGGGCTCTTCAGCCCCAGCATTTT
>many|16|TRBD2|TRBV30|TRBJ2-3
CAWKLAGGRSTDTQYF
TGTGCCTGGAAACTAGCGGGAGGGCGTAGCACAGATACGCAGTATTTT
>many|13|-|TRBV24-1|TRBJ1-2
CATRGGSDYGYTF
TGTGCCACCCGTGGAGGGAGCGACTATGGCTACACCTTC
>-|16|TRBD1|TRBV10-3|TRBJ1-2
CAISVTDRRDANGYTF
TGTGCCATCAGTGTCACGGACAGGAGAGATGCGAATGGCTACACCTTC
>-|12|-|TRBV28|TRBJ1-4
CASSPPLEKLFF
TGTGCCAGCAGTCCCCCTCTCGAAAAACTGTTTTTT
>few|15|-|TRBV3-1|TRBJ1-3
CASSQERVAGNTIYF
TGTGCCAGCAGCCAAGAGCGGGTCGCTGGAAACACCATATATTTT
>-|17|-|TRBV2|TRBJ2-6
CASSEGVRISGANVLTF
TGTGCCAGCAGTGAAGGGGTCCGCATCTCTGGGGCCAACGTCCTGACTTTC
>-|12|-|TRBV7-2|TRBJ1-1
CASSLVDTEAFF
TGTGCCAGCAGCTTAGTTGACACTGAAGCTTTCTTT
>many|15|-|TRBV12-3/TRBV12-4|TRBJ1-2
CASGWAAFANYGYTF
TGTGCCAGCGGGTGGGCGGCGTTCGCTAACTATGGCTACACCTTC
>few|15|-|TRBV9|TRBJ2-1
CASSPPIAEYNEQFF
TGTGCCAGCAGCCCCCCAATAGCGGAATACAATGAGCAGTTCTTC
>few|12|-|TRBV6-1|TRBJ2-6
CASYSEANVLTF
TGTGCCAGCTATAGTGAGGCCAACGTCCTGACTTTC
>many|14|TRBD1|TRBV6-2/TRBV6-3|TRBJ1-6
CASSWGQSNSPLHF
TGTGCCAGCAGCTGGGGACAGAGTAATTCACCCCTCCACTTT
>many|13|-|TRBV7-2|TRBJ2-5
CASSRGDGETQYF
TGTGCCAGCAGCCGGGGCGACGGAGAGACCCAGTACTTC
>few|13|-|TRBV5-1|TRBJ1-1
CASETERGTEAFF
TGCGCCAGCGAAACGGAAAGGGGGACTGAAGCTTTCTTT